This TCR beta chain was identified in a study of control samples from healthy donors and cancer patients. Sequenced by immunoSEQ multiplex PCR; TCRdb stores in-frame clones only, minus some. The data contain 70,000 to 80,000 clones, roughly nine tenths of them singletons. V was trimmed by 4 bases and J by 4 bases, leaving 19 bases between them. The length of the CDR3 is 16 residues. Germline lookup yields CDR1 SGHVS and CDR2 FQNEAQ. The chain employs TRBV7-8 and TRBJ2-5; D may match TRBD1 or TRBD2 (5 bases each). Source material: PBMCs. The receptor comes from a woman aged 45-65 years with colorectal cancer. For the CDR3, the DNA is TGTGCCAGCAGCTCGACCCCAGAGGGGTTGGGAGAGACCCAGTACTTC. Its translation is CASSSTPEGLGETQYF.